The source of this TCR beta chain is a study of cytomegalovirus exposure and HLA in healthy donors. This CDR3 contains 15 residues. V shed 2 bases, J shed 3 bases, and the junction held 7 bases outside the gene matches. Germline V gene sequence: CDR1 SEHNR, CDR2 FQNEAQ (reference sequence). The primer mix had 60 Vbeta and 13 Jbeta primers. Sequencing used immunoSEQ multiplex PCR; TCRdb keeps in-frame clones, though not all of them. The sample lists about 160,000 clones, over 70% occurring once. This TCR was recovered from a woman in her forties or fifties in good health and CMV-seropositive. The sample was PBMCs. The V call is TRBV7-9, the J call TRBJ2-7, with 7 bases matching TRBD2. The CDR3 DNA reads as TGTGCCAGCAGCTTAACCCAGGGAGGGAACTACGAGCAGTACTTC. It specifies CASSLTQGGNYEQYF.